This T cell receptor (beta chain) was found in a study of T cells in Graves' hyperthyroidism and ophthalmopathy. Overall study: Peripheral blood was secured at the point of initial diagnosis, before any treatment.

The CDR3 is 16 residues long. Trimming took 0 bases from V and 3 from J; bases not matched to a gene: 6. The germline V gene encodes CDR1 MNHEY and CDR2 SMNVEV (reference sequence). Regions amplified from RNA transcripts were the TCR beta CDR3 regions. The HTBI primer set served for first-round RT-PCR of the TCR CDR3. Each CDR3 protein is one row after TCRdb ran MiXCR on the multiplex PCR reads. The sample carries over 500,000 distinct CDR3 sequences, 15% to 20% recorded once. In this sample, this clonotype turned up many times. Its matching antigen is unknown. Duration under 3 months, a NOSPECS grade of at least 4, and a Clinical Activity Score of at least 3 characterized the ophthalmopathy patients. Study outcomes and limitations: Also found in blood were most expanded thyroid clonotypes above 0.001. Researchers report that a 13 V-J model separated ophthalmopathy from stable hyperthyroidism.

The TCR originated in a young woman with Graves' ophthalmopathy. The sequencing input was blood. This rearrangement joins TRBV27 to TRBJ2-7, with 9 positions matching TRBD2. The CDR3 coding sequence is TGTGCCAGCAGTTTATCAGGGCTAGCGGGGAGCTACGAGCAGTACTTC. Translating gives CASSLSGLAGSYEQYF.